This T cell receptor (beta chain) was identified during a study of CD4 and CD8 cells across lung adenocarcinoma regions. For this clonotype: One end of the junction does not line up with germline, which may come from a read error.

TCRdb re-analysed the PCR reads in MiXCR, keeping a single row per CDR3 protein. Counted here are thousands of distinct CDR3 sequences, 62% occurring once; the ten biggest clones make up approximately 20%. Germline loops: CDR1 MNHNS, CDR2 SASEGT. The CDR3 has 15 residues. Localized lung adenocarcinoma, a non-small cell lung cancer, affected the donors. Material for sequencing was CD4+ T cells from the center of a lung tumor. The receptor comes from a female donor with lung adenocarcinoma. The CD4 and CD8 labels of this study may be unreliable. J is TRBJ2-3 and V is TRBV6-1, with D perhaps matching TRBD2 (7 bases). Here the CDR3 reads CAGGGGGIDKDTQYF. In nucleotides, the CDR3 is TGTGCCGGGGGGGGAGGGGGGATTGACAAAGATACGCAGTATTTC.